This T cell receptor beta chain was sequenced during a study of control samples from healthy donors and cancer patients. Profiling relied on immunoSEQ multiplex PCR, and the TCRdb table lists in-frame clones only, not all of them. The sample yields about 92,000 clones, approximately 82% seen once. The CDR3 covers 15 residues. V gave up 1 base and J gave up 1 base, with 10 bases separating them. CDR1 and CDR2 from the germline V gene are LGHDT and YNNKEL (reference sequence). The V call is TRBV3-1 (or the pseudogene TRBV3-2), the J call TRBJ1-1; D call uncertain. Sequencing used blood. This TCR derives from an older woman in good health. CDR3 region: CASSQVPVGNTEAFF. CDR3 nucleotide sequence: TGTGCCAGCAGCCAAGTTCCCGTGGGGAACACTGAAGCTTTCTTT.